The next 7 T cell receptor beta chains were all read from a single sample in a study of T cell clonality in common variable immunodeficiency. Profiled with immunoSEQ multiplex PCR; TCRdb holds only in-frame clones, not every one. The table records about 37,000 clones without singletons, the ten largest covering 2.5% to 3%. Sequences were obtained from peripheral blood mononuclear cells. The source of these receptors is a person between 18 and 75 years old in good health.

This clone appeared many times. From the germline J gene comes the end of the CDR3, since the read stops 3 residues before it. V usage is TRBV15 and J usage is TRBJ2-5; a possible D gene is TRBD2 (6 bases). This CDR3 is built from 14 residues. Germline loops: CDR1 LNHNV, CDR2 YYDKDF (reference sequence). Trimming cost V 0 bases and J 3 bases, with 8 bases left between them. The CDR3 sequence: CATSRDGLKETQYF. The sequenced CDR3 bases are TGTGCCACCAGCAGAGATGGACTAAAAGAGACC.

This clone was recorded many times. The CDR3 is cut off 3 residues early in the read; its end comes from the germline J gene. This chain connects TRBV5-1 to TRBJ2-1; D possibly corresponds to TRBD2 (6 bases). V lost 0 bases and J 6 bases, leaving 19 bases between the germline ends. CDR3 length: 17 residues. CDR1 SGHRS and CDR2 YFSETQ come from the germline V gene. CDR3 DNA, as far as it was read: TGCGCCAGCAGCTTGGTAGTTGGCGGGAAATCCCGCAATGAG. Amino acids: CASSLVVGGKSRNE. The whole CDR3 reads CASSLVVGGKSRNEQFF.

At least ten counts were recorded for this clone. The read stops 3 residues short of the end of the CDR3; the missing end is completed from the germline J gene. The chain employs TRBV20-1 and TRBJ1-1, with D uncertain. The CDR3 length is 14 residues. Trimming took off 2 bases at V and 1 base at J, with 11 bases between the two ends. Germline CDR1 reads DFQATT; CDR2 reads SNEGSKA (reference sequence). CDR3 DNA (partial): TGCAGTGCTAGACCGTGGTCGGGGAACACTGAA. It is translated as CSARPWSGNTE. The whole CDR3 sequence is CSARPWSGNTEAFF.

This clone showed up just a few times. The read is 3 residues too short to cover the CDR3 end, so that end is filled in from the germline J gene. This chain uses TRBV5-1 with TRBJ2-7; 9 bases are a match to TRBD2. The germline CDR1 and CDR2 sequences are SGHRS and YFSETQ. After removal of 4 bases from V and 6 bases from J, the junction contained 17 bases not matched to a gene. The CDR3 extends over 17 amino acids. The sequenced CDR3 bases are TGCGCCAGCAGCGCGATCCCCCCGGGACTAGCTGGGGGCGAG. Translating it yields CASSAIPPGLAGGE. The CDR3 in full is CASSAIPPGLAGGEQYF. The full variable domain, completed using reference TRBV5-1 and TRBJ2-7, is KAGVTQTPRYLIKTRGQQVTLSCSPISGHRSVSWYQQTPGQGLQFLFEYFSETQRNKGNFPGRFSGRQFSNSRSEMNVSTLELGDSALYLCASSAIPPGLAGGEQYFGPGTRLTVT.

The table lists this clone with many counts. The sequenced fragment ends 3 residues before the CDR3 boundary, so the rest is inferred from the germline J gene. The sample has other DNA sequences that encode this CDR3 too. The V and J genes are TRBV19 and TRBJ1-1, with D unclear. The length of the CDR3 is 14 residues. Germline assignment: CDR1 LNHDA and CDR2 SQIVND (reference sequence). Trimming took off 5 bases at V and 1 base at J, with 11 bases between the two ends. CDR3: CASSLGRGNTEAFF. Partial CDR3 DNA: TGTGCCAGTAGTCTCGGGCGGGGGAACACTGAA.

The table lists this clone with many counts. The read comes to an end 3 residues before the CDR3 does, leaving the germline J gene to fill in the end. V and J are TRBV3-1 (or the pseudogene TRBV3-2) and TRBJ2-7; 13 positions agree with TRBD2. The germline V gene encodes CDR1 LGHDT and CDR2 YNNKEL (reference sequence). Trimming cost V 2 bases and J 3 bases; bases outside gene matches: 7. CDR3 length equals 17 residues. CDR3 amino acids: CASSQRPGLAGIYEQYF. The CDR3 DNA, read in part, is TGTGCCAGCAGCCAACGTCCGGGACTAGCGGGAATCTACGAG.

The table lists this clone with many counts. The CDR3 bases that were read are TGTGCAAGTCGCCTCAGGGCATGCGGGGCCAACGTC. Its protein product is CASRLRACGANV. The CDR3, in full, reads CASRLRACGANVLTF. This chain connects TRBV11-3 to TRBJ2-6, with a tentative D call TRBD1 (5 bases). The CDR3 extends 3 residues past the end of the read, so its final part is completed from the germline J gene. The CDR3 spans 15 residues. Germline CDR1 and CDR2: SGHNT and YENEEA. The whole variable domain, filled in from reference TRBV11-3 and TRBJ2-6, reads EAGVVQSPRYKIIEKKQPVAFWCNPISGHNTLYWYLQNLGQGPELLIRYENEEAVDDSQLPKDRFSAERLKGVDSTLKIQPAELGDSAVYLCASRLRACGANVLTFGAGSRLTVL.